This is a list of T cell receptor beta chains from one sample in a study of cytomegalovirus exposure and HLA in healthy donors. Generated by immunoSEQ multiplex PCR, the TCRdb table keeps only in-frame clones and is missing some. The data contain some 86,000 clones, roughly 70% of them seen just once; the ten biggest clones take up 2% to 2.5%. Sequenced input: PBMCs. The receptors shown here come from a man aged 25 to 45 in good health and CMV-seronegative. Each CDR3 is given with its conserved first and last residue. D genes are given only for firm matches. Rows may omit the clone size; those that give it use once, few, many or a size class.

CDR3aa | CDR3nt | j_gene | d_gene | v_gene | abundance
CASSLDHRGSYEQYF | TGCGCCAGCAGCTTGGACCACAGGGGAAGCTACGAGCAGTACTTC | TRBJ2-7 | TRBD1 | TRBV5-1 | NA
CAWSVLLGAGNTIYF | TGTGCCTGGAGTGTACTATTAGGGGCTGGAAACACCATATATTTT | TRBJ1-3 | NA | TRBV30 | few
CASTREGPPYEQYF | TGTGCCAGTACACGCGAGGGTCCCCCCTACGAGCAGTACTTC | TRBJ2-7 | NA | TRBV7-9 | NA
CASNFLGLAGGIDTQYF | TGTGCCAGCAACTTTTTAGGACTAGCGGGGGGGATAGATACGCAGTATTTT | TRBJ2-3 | TRBD2 | TRBV7-2 | NA
CASSRTGGTEAFF | TGTGCCAGCAGTCGGACAGGGGGCACTGAAGCTTTCTTT | TRBJ1-1 | TRBD1 | TRBV28 | once
CASSEATGSNQPQHF | TGTGCCAGCAGTGAAGCAACGGGAAGCAATCAGCCCCAGCATTTT | TRBJ1-5 | NA | TRBV6-1 | NA
CAWSVLREQFF | TGTGCCTGGAGTGTACTGCGTGAGCAGTTCTTC | TRBJ2-1 | NA | TRBV30 | NA
CASSPSRGSYEQYF | TGTGCCAGCAGCCCCTCTAGGGGATCCTACGAGCAGTACTTC | TRBJ2-7 | NA | TRBV7-9 | NA
CASSSPSQPQHF | TGTGCCAGCAGTTCTCCCTCCCAGCCCCAGCATTTT | TRBJ1-5 | NA | TRBV6-5 | NA
CASSLSGVNNEQFF | TGTGCCAGCAGCCTTAGCGGGGTTAACAATGAGCAGTTCTTC | TRBJ2-1 | TRBD2 | TRBV11-2 | NA
CAWSPGLVTSYEQYF | TGTGCCTGGAGTCCGGGACTCGTGACCTCCTACGAGCAGTACTTC | TRBJ2-7 | NA | TRBV30 | NA
CASSPGRGDVNEQFF | TGTGCCAGCAGCCCCGGTCGGGGGGATGTGAATGAGCAGTTCTTC | TRBJ2-1 | TRBD2 | TRBV7-7 | NA
CASSDPSTYNEQFF | TGTGCCAGCAGTGACCCATCAACCTACAATGAGCAGTTCTTC | TRBJ2-1 | NA | TRBV25-1 | NA
CASSERAGGAVLVETQYF | TGTGCCAGCAGTGAAAGGGCCGGGGGGGCCGTATTAGTCGAGACCCAGTACTTC | TRBJ2-5 | TRBD2 | TRBV2 | few
CASSSGGLAGDEQFF | TGTGCCAGCAGTTCGGGGGGACTAGCGGGAGATGAGCAGTTCTTC | TRBJ2-1 | TRBD2 | TRBV27 | once
CASSITQGPDTQYF | TGTGCCAGTAGTATCACACAGGGCCCAGATACGCAGTATTTT | TRBJ2-3 | NA | TRBV19 | NA
CAWSESGTYSLGNEQFF | TGTGCCTGGAGTGAGAGCGGGACATACAGTTTAGGCAATGAGCAGTTCTTC | TRBJ2-1 | NA | TRBV30 | NA
CASSGRTSETITDTQYF | TGTGCCAGCAGCGGGAGGACTAGCGAGACGATCACAGATACGCAGTATTTT | TRBJ2-3 | TRBD2 | TRBV5-6 | NA
CASSSGLLLEAFF | TGTGCCAGCAGCTCAGGACTCCTTCTAGAAGCTTTCTTT | TRBJ1-1 | NA | TRBV5-4 | few
CASSETGTNQPQHF | TGTGCCAGCAGCGAAACAGGGACAAATCAGCCCCAGCATTTT | TRBJ1-5 | NA | TRBV9 | NA
CASSATGKGYTF | TGTGCCAGCAGTGCGACAGGGAAGGGCTACACCTTC | TRBJ1-2 | TRBD1 | TRBV25-1 | NA
CASSLAQETQYF | TGTGCCAGCAGCCTAGCACAAGAGACCCAGTACTTC | TRBJ2-5 | NA | TRBV5-4 | NA
CASGYSGEAFF | TGTGCCAGCGGATACTCAGGGGAAGCTTTCTTT | TRBJ1-1 | NA | TRBV21-1 | few
CASSPQGMGGTDTQYF | TGTGCCAGCAGTCCACAGGGGATGGGGGGCACAGATACGCAGTATTTT | TRBJ2-3 | TRBD1 | TRBV7-3 | NA
CASSLGQNEAFF | TGTGCCAGCAGCTTAGGGCAGAATGAAGCTTTCTTT | TRBJ1-1 | NA | TRBV7-2 | NA
CAMLRSQANYGYTF | TGCGCCATGCTTCGGTCGCAAGCTAACTATGGCTACACCTTC | TRBJ1-2 | NA | TRBV10-1 | NA
CATAPGQNDEQFF | TGTGCCACCGCACCCGGACAGAACGATGAGCAGTTCTTC | TRBJ2-1 | NA | TRBV2 | NA
CASSHSDRAKNIQYF | TGTGCCAGCAGCCATTCGGACAGAGCCAAAAACATTCAGTACTTC | TRBJ2-4 | NA | TRBV4-2 | NA
CASSQRSGAFF | TGTGCCAGCAGTCAGAGGAGCGGTGCTTTCTTT | TRBJ1-1 | NA | TRBV2 | NA
CASSLWNSGSETQYF | TGTGCCAGCAGCCTCTGGAATAGCGGGAGCGAGACCCAGTACTTC | TRBJ2-5 | TRBD2 | TRBV5-8 | NA
CASRQRQLANYGYTF | TGTGCCAGCAGGCAGCGACAGTTAGCTAACTATGGCTACACCTTC | TRBJ1-2 | NA | TRBV5-6 | NA
CATSREGGGTEAFF | TGTGCCACCAGCAGAGAGGGGGGAGGCACTGAAGCTTTCTTT | TRBJ1-1 | NA | TRBV15 | NA
CASSLARLDKGYTF | TGTGCCAGCAGCTTAGCGCGTCTGGACAAGGGCTACACCTTC | TRBJ1-2 | NA | TRBV7-8 | NA
CASSEWESGTSGANVLTF | TGTGCCAGCAGTGAATGGGAAAGCGGGACCTCTGGGGCCAACGTCCTGACTTTC | TRBJ2-6 | TRBD2 | TRBV25-1 | few
CASSLGTGPGYQPQHF | TGTGCCAGCAGCTTGGGGACAGGCCCGGGGTATCAGCCCCAGCATTTT | TRBJ1-5 | TRBD1 | TRBV5-6 | NA
CASSLAPGQNYEQYF | TGTGCCAGCAGCTTAGCCCCGGGACAAAACTACGAGCAGTACTTC | TRBJ2-7 | NA | TRBV11-1 | NA
CASSLAGTSGGGTDTQYF | TGCGCCAGCAGCCTTGCCGGGACTAGCGGGGGGGGCACAGATACGCAGTATTTT | TRBJ2-3 | TRBD2 | TRBV5-1 | NA
CASSLQQGAGYTF | TGTGCCAGCAGCTTACAACAGGGGGCCGGCTACACCTTC | TRBJ1-2 | TRBD1 | TRBV7-2 | NA
CSVEGPEPYGYTF | TGCAGCGTTGAGGGGCCAGAGCCCTATGGCTACACCTTC | TRBJ1-2 | NA | TRBV29-1 | NA
CASSGTGVRYNEQFF | TGTGCCAGCAGCGGGACAGGGGTTCGGTACAATGAGCAGTTCTTC | TRBJ2-1 | TRBD1 | TRBV5-8 | NA
CASSLETGNSTDTQYF | TGTGCCAGCAGCTTGGAGACAGGGAATAGCACAGATACGCAGTATTTT | TRBJ2-3 | TRBD1 | TRBV5-6 | once
CASSVTAQNEKLFF | TGTGCCAGCAGCGTGACAGCTCAAAATGAAAAACTGTTTTTT | TRBJ1-4 | NA | TRBV9 | NA
CASSLMGPEDGYTF | TGCGCCAGCAGCTTGATGGGGCCCGAGGACGGCTACACCTTC | TRBJ1-2 | NA | TRBV5-1 | NA
CASSQPRGQGSGRPSYEQYF | TGTGCCAGTAGCCAACCCAGAGGACAGGGTAGCGGGAGGCCCTCCTACGAGCAGTACTTC | TRBJ2-7 | TRBD2 | TRBV19 | NA
CASSLTGDGQPQHF | TGTGCCAGCAGCTTAACGGGGGATGGACAGCCCCAGCATTTT | TRBJ1-5 | NA | TRBV7-9 | NA
CASGGTPSSGNTIYF | TGTGCCAGTGGGGGGACGCCAAGCTCTGGAAACACCATATATTTT | TRBJ1-3 | NA | TRBV9 | NA
CASSGSGLVSDTQYF | TGTGCCAGCAGTGGATCGGGACTAGTTTCAGATACGCAGTATTTT | TRBJ2-3 | TRBD2 | TRBV2 | NA
CASSLTAGGRGTDTQYF | TGTGCCAGCAGCTTAACAGCGGGGGGGCGTGGCACAGATACGCAGTATTTT | TRBJ2-3 | TRBD2 | TRBV7-3 | NA
CASGSTYPRTEAFF | TGTGCTAGTGGTTCCACTTATCCGCGTACTGAAGCTTTCTTT | TRBJ1-1 | NA | TRBV12-5 | few
CASSEIPAGKGNEQFF | TGTGCCAGCAGTGAAATACCGGCCGGTAAGGGGAATGAGCAGTTCTTC | TRBJ2-1 | NA | TRBV2 | NA